Sequencing of this T cell receptor (beta chain) was carried out in a study of blood T cell repertoires in COVID-19 (TCRdb year 2020). Turning to the overall study: Samples covering the acute and convalescent phases of COVID-19 were provided by collaborators in the United States, Italy and Spain. The samples were drawn from the first 160 participants of the ongoing ImmuneRACE study and from about 1,200 subjects provided by 6 global collaborators. Deeply sampled blood TCRbeta repertoires from subjects exposed to, actively infected with, or recovered from COVID-19 were included in the dataset. The repertoires were made available in a free public database intended to serve as a resource for research on the immune response to SARS-CoV-2. HLA class I and class II types, where available, came from metadata supplied by the sample provider rather than from assay-based typing. A de-identified subject ID, COVID-19 status, age in years and sex were almost always included in the sample metadata. The prospective study material was composed of cDNA or gDNA derived from T cells, B-cell-depleted T cells, or PBMCs. On the study overall, not on this receptor specifically: How much clinical and demographic metadata was included differed by source and by participant, and the metadata was provided uncurated.

The collaborating institutions used their own protocols to collect whole blood in K2EDTA tubes. For TCRbeta analysis, collaborators shipped samples in one of three forms: frozen whole blood, isolated PBMCs, or DNA extracted from either of those sample types. Notes on this clone: Its antigen target is currently unknown. Base qualities were left out, and no much larger clone turns up one base away.

CDR1 and CDR2, looked up from the germline V gene, are SQVTM and ANQGSEA. Deletion took 6 bases off V and 10 bases off J, with a span of 21 bases between the germline ends. The CDR3 runs 13 residues from the cysteine to the phenylalanine. The DNA shown is the 39-base CDR3, in frame from base 1. The immunoSEQ Assay, a bias-controlled multiplex PCR, was used to amplify TCRbeta CDR3 regions from genomic DNA. Per the source publication's procedure: The number of nucleated cells in each sample was estimated from the amplification of reference gene primers within the assay. To quantify the absolute abundance of each unique TCRbeta CDR3 rearrangement, sequence reads were collapsed and filtered. Productive Simpson clonality was computed per sample as the square root of Simpson's diversity index over productive rearrangements. Held by TCRdb, this immuneACCESS table contains in-frame sequences only and omits some clones. Under half of the omission traces to an unresolved V gene where checked; the cause of the rest is unknown. Clone size and the V and J calls come from that table; the DNA yielded D and trimming. Present in this sample are approximately 15,000 clones, around 79% of which were seen just once. The top ten constitute approximately 26% of the sample.

The V and J genes are TRBV29-1 and TRBJ2-5; perhaps TRBD2 is the D gene, with 6 bases matching. This clonotype originated in a woman in her 70s with active COVID-19. What was sequenced was peripheral blood. The sequence in DNA is TGCAGCGTAGCCGGGACTGGGGGACTGTACCAGTACTTC. It translates as CSVAGTGGLYQYF.